The 32 T cell receptor beta chains presented below share a single source sample, sequenced in a study of T cell repertoires in cytomegalovirus infection. One entry per CDR3 protein results from TCRdb running MiXCR on the reads. This table has around 450,000 distinct CDR3 sequences, approximately 33% appearing once. What was sequenced was PBMCs. The receptors stem from a human donor in good health (CMV status not recorded). Some clones in this sample may be carry-over from other donors' samples.

CDR3 DNA: TGTGCCAGCAGTTTTGGGGTAAGGGCTTGGGACAATGAGCAGTTCTTC. Translated, it gives CASSFGVRAWDNEQFF. V and J are TRBV28 and TRBJ2-1; unclear D gene. CDR1 is MDHEN, CDR2 SYDVKM, per germline. Trimming cost V 3 bases and J 5 bases, with 17 bases left between them. CDR3 length equals 16 residues.

This clonotype was counted many times. The rearrangement joins TRBV7-2 to TRBJ2-5; 8 bases are shared with TRBD2. The CDR3 is 16 residues long. Germline V gene data show CDR1 as SGHTA and CDR2 as FQGNSA. The trim removed 5 bases at V and 2 bases at J, leaving 10 bases unmatched. CDR3 bases: TGTGCCAGCAGCCGACCGGGACTAGAAACGCAAGAGACCCAGTACTTC. This encodes CASSRPGLETQETQYF.

V is TRBV18 and J is TRBJ2-1; D ambiguous. The germline V gene has CDR1 KGHSH and CDR2 LQKENI. The V gene lost 1 base and the J gene lost 7 bases, with 11 bases spanning the gap. This CDR3 has 14 amino acids. The CDR3 DNA reads TGTGCCAGCTCACCACGATCTGAGCGAAATGAGCAGTTCTTC. This codes for CASSPRSERNEQFF.

This clonotype was counted ten times or more. V usage is TRBV6-5 and J usage is TRBJ1-5; weak D call: TRBD1 (5 bases). Germline V gene data show CDR1 as MNHEY and CDR2 as SVGAGI. V was trimmed by 8 bases and J by 2 bases, leaving 13 bases between them. This CDR3 is built from 14 residues. Here the CDR3 DNA reads TGTGCCAGCTCTCCTCAGGGTGGCAATCAGCCCCAGCATTTT. Protein: CASSPQGGNQPQHF.

A few counts support this clonotype. The rearrangement joins TRBV18 to TRBJ2-7, with 9 nucleotides matching TRBD2. The CDR3 consists of 18 residues. Per germline, CDR1 KGHSH and CDR2 LQKENI. V lost 4 bases, J lost 1 base, and 14 bases stayed unmatched. The CDR3: CASSQSRGLATRSYEQYF. The DNA for the CDR3 is TGTGCCAGCTCACAAAGTAGAGGACTAGCGACTAGGTCCTACGAGCAGTACTTC.

This clonotype was counted ten times or more. This chain links TRBV7-6 with TRBJ2-5; 9 nucleotides align to TRBD1. V was clipped by 1 base and J by 2 bases; unmatched bases: 5. The CDR3 is 16 residues long. Germline loops: CDR1 SGHVS, CDR2 FNYEAQ. As DNA, the CDR3 is TGTGCCAGCAGCTTAGTTGGGACAGGGAATCAAGAGACCCAGTACTTC. Translating it yields CASSLVGTGNQETQYF.

In this sample, this clonotype turned up a few times. The rearrangement links TRBV6-5 to TRBJ2-5; D is uncertain. CDR1 is MNHEY and CDR2 is SVGAGI in the germline V gene. The CDR3 totals 14 residues. The V end lost 3 bases, the J end lost 2 bases, and 10 bases lay between the germline ends. Here the CDR3 reads CASSYLRSQETQYF. CDR3 coding DNA: TGTGCCAGCAGTTATTTGCGATCTCAAGAGACCCAGTACTTC.

V and J are TRBV29-1 and TRBJ2-7, with a weak D call TRBD1 (6 bases). Trimming left V 5 bases short and J 3 bases short, with 11 bases between. Looked up from germline, CDR1 is SQVTM and CDR2 is ANQGSEA. The CDR3 is made up of 12 amino acids. The CDR3 nucleotides are TGCAGCGTTAGACAGGATGACTACGAGCAGTACTTC. Translation: CSVRQDDYEQYF.

To note about this clonotype: Since a much larger clone is just one base distant, this may be a read error. This chain joins TRBV12-3 or TRBV12-4 and TRBJ1-1, with TRBD1 matching 7 bases. The CDR3 contains 16 residues. V dropped 6 bases and J dropped 3; count of bases not matched to a gene: 13. The CDR3 DNA reads as TGTGCCAGCAGGCCGCACAGGGGCGCATCCCACACTGAAGCTTTCTTT. It encodes CASRPHRGASHTEAFF.

The chain is built from TRBV7-9 and TRBJ1-6; D is ambiguous. The V and J ends lost 2 bases and 0 bases respectively, with 8 bases between them. Germline assignment: CDR1 SEHNR and CDR2 FQNEAQ (reference sequence). This CDR3 has 16 amino acids. CDR3 residues: CASSLSASSYNSPLHF. The CDR3 coding sequence is TGTGCCAGCAGCTTATCGGCTAGCTCCTATAATTCACCCCTCCACTTT. The full variable domain, completed using reference TRBV7-9 and TRBJ1-6, is DTGVSQNPRHKITKRGQNVTFRCDPISEHNRLYWYRQTLGQGPEFLTYFQNEAQLEKSRLLSDRFSAERPKGSFSTLEIQRTEQGDSAMYLCASSLSASSYNSPLHFGNGTRLTVT.

Turning to this clonotype: A much larger clonotype is one base distant, so this may be a read error. The chain joins TRBV11-2 to TRBJ2-3; 10 nucleotides align to TRBD2. Germline V gene data show CDR1 as SGHAT and CDR2 as FQNNGV. The CDR3 runs 20 residues. The CDR3, as DNA: TGTGCCAGAAGCTTAGATCTCCCTGGGTGGACTAGCGGTTACACAGATACGCAGTATTTT. Its translation: CARSLDLPGWTSGYTDTQYF.

With respect to this clonotype: Because the CDR3 is missing its conserved closing phenylalanine or tryptophan, this is likely a read error. The chain combines TRBV7-2 with TRBJ1-5; D not certain. V was clipped by 5 bases and J by 1 base, with 15 bases between them. The CDR3 is made up of 16 amino acids. Germline V gene data show CDR1 as SGHTA and CDR2 as FQGNSA. CDR3 loop: CASSRDIRSSNQPQHC. The CDR3 bases are TGTGCCAGCAGCCGAGACATTCGTTCGAGCAATCAGCCCCAGCATTGT.

This chain connects TRBV4-2 to TRBJ2-1; TRBD2 is a possible D gene (7 bases). Germline-derived CDR1 and CDR2 are LGHNA and YNFKEQ. This CDR3 is built from 16 residues. Trimming removed 8 bases at V and 2 bases at J, with 19 bases between. The CDR3 DNA is TGTGCCAGCTCTGCCGAGGGGGGGGCAGCCTACAATGAGCAGTTCTTC. Protein sequence: CASSAEGGAAYNEQFF.

This chain connects TRBV18 to TRBJ2-3, with D unclear. V was shortened by 2 bases and J by 6 bases, with 12 bases between the two germline ends. The CDR3 covers 14 residues. The germline CDR1 and CDR2 sequences are KGHSH and LQKENI. The CDR3, as DNA: TGTGCCAGCTCACCAAGATCCGTCGCGGATACGCAGTATTTT. Its translation: CASSPRSVADTQYF.

At least ten counts were recorded for this clonotype. This chain uses TRBV7-2 with TRBJ1-2; D is perhaps TRBD1 (6 bases). CDR3 size: 15 residues. V lost 5 bases and J 0 bases, leaving 13 bases between the germline ends. The V gene's germline CDR1 is SGHTA and CDR2 FQGNSA. This chain's CDR3 is CASSPGQGPNYGYTF. The CDR3 DNA reads TGTGCCAGCAGCCCGGGACAAGGGCCTAACTATGGCTACACCTTC.

The V and J genes are TRBV7-8 and TRBJ1-2, with a possible D match to TRBD1 (6 bases). V lost 8 bases and J lost 4, with 17 bases in between. The CDR3 covers 14 residues. The germline gives CDR1 SGHVS, CDR2 FQNEAQ. The CDR3 bases are TGTGCCAGCTCCAAGGGGGGGCTCCTCTATGGCTACACCTTC. It specifies CASSKGGLLYGYTF.

This clonotype has just a few counts. The V gene is TRBV5-6, the J gene TRBJ2-1; TRBD2 might be the D (7 bases). The CDR3 loop spans 13 amino acids. The germline CDR1 and CDR2 sequences are SGHDT and YYEEEE. Trimming left V 7 bases short and J 9 bases short, with 17 bases between. This CDR3 reads CASVLLGGREQFF. The CDR3 DNA reads TGTGCCAGCGTGCTGCTGGGGGGGCGTGAGCAGTTCTTC.

The V gene is TRBV28, the J gene TRBJ1-1; 9 bases are shared with TRBD1. The CDR3 loop spans 12 amino acids. V shed 11 bases and J 4 bases; nucleotides not matched to a gene: 5. CDR1 and CDR2 (germline): MDHEN, SYDVKM. As DNA, the CDR3 is TGTGCCGCAACGACAGGGGGCACTGAAGCTTTCTTT. This gives the protein CAATTGGTEAFF.

Of note for this clonotype: Compared with germline, one end of the junction differs, possibly owing to a read error. The chain carries TRBV7-9 and TRBJ2-7; D might be TRBD2 (5 bases). This CDR3 comprises 13 residues. Germline CDR1 and CDR2: SEHNR and FQNEAQ (reference sequence). CDR3 in amino acids: CAGSLGSAYEQYF. In DNA, the CDR3 is TGTGCCGGCAGCTTGGGGAGTGCCTACGAGCAGTACTTC.

This chain joins TRBV10-2 and TRBJ1-5; D gene uncertain. The ends were cut back, 3 bases at V and 6 bases at J, with 6 bases in the middle. In germline, CDR1 is WSHSY, CDR2 SAAADI. This CDR3 is built from 12 residues. CDR3 nucleotides: TGCGCCAGCAGTGATTCCACTCAGCCCCAGCATTTT. Translated: CASSDSTQPQHF.

This clonotype was observed a few times. This chain joins TRBV5-1 and TRBJ1-1; D gene uncertain. V was clipped by 0 bases and J by 2 bases, with 8 bases between them. Germline CDR1 is SGHRS and CDR2 is YFSETQ. The CDR3 is 14 residues long. The CDR3 is CASSLGGYNTEAFF. Here the CDR3 DNA reads TGCGCCAGCAGCTTGGGCGGCTATAACACTGAAGCTTTCTTT.

This clonotype was seen ten or more times. The rearrangement uses TRBV7-8 and TRBJ2-3; the D gene is possibly TRBD1 (5 bases). The length of the CDR3 is 16 residues. CDR1 is SGHVS, CDR2 FQNEAQ, per germline. Trimming left V 4 bases short and J 2 bases short, with 16 bases between. CDR3 residues: CASSWGLDLFTDTQYF. CDR3 DNA: TGTGCCAGCAGCTGGGGCCTGGACCTCTTCACAGATACGCAGTATTTT. The entire variable domain, with the rest obtained from reference TRBV7-8 and TRBJ2-3, is as follows: GAGVSQSPRYKVAKRGQDVALRCDPISGHVSLFWYQQALGQGPEFLTYFQNEAQLDKSGLPSDRFFAERPEGSVSTLKIQRTQQEDSAVYLCASSWGLDLFTDTQYFGPGTRLTVL.

The J gene is TRBJ2-7, the V gene TRBV2, with 7 bases identical to TRBD1. The CDR3 runs 14 residues. V shed 5 bases, J shed 3 bases, and the junction held 7 bases outside the gene matches. CDR1 and CDR2 from the germline V gene are SNHLY and FYNNEI. CDR3: CASSQRTGFYEQYF. The CDR3 coding sequence is TGTGCCAGCAGTCAGCGGACAGGCTTCTACGAGCAGTACTTC.

The chain has TRBV5-4 and TRBJ1-1; 9 nucleotides match TRBD1. Germline trimming cut 4 bases from V and 9 bases from J; bases unmatched to any gene: 4. CDR1 is SGHNT, CDR2 YYREEE, per germline (reference sequence). The CDR3 extends over 12 amino acids. The chain's CDR3 is CASSGTGPQAFF. As DNA, the CDR3 is TGTGCCAGCAGCGGGACAGGGCCTCAAGCTTTCTTT.

This clonotype has a handful of counts. The chain uses TRBV7-2 and TRBJ2-5; TRBD2 agrees at 11 bases. Germline V gene sequence: CDR1 SGHTA, CDR2 FQGNSA. After removal of 5 bases from V and 7 bases from J, the junction contained 9 bases not matched to a gene. This CDR3 comprises 15 residues. CDR3 nucleotides: TGTGCCAGCAGCACCATTCTAGCGGGGGGTGGGACCCAGTACTTC. Translated, it gives CASSTILAGGGTQYF. Complete variable domain (other parts from reference TRBV7-2 and TRBJ2-5): GAGVSQSPSNKVTEKGKDVELRCDPISGHTALYWYRQSLGQGLEFLIYFQGNSAPDKSGLPSDRFSAERTGGSVSTLTIQRTQQEDSAVYLCASSTILAGGGTQYFGPGTRLLVL.

The chain is built from TRBV7-9 and TRBJ2-6; 7 bases are a match to TRBD1. V dropped 1 base and J dropped 1; count of bases not matched to a gene: 7. The CDR3 is 18 residues long. Per the germline V gene, CDR1 is SEHNR and CDR2 is FQNEAQ (reference sequence). The CDR3 loop is CASSLEGARRSGANVLTF. The CDR3 bases are TGTGCCAGCAGCTTAGAGGGGGCCAGGCGGTCTGGGGCCAACGTCCTGACTTTC.

This chain joins TRBV10-1 and TRBJ2-3, with D unresolved. The CDR3 contains 15 residues. Trimming removed 3 bases at V and 0 bases at J, with 10 bases between. Germline V CDR1 and CDR2: WNHNN, SYGVQD (reference sequence). CDR3 sequence: CASSDYGRSTDTQYF. CDR3 sequence (DNA): TGCGCCAGCAGTGATTATGGAAGGAGCACAGATACGCAGTATTTT.

This clonotype was counted only a few times. One end of the junction fails to match germline, which may point to a read error. The chain is built from TRBV4-3 and TRBJ1-3, with D possibly matching TRBD1 (5 bases). Germline CDR1 and CDR2: LGHNA and YSLEER. The CDR3 covers 16 residues. CDR3 residues: CASSQESGGPGNTIYF. CDR3 in DNA: TGCGCCAGCAGCCAAGAATCGGGGGGACCTGGAAATACCATATATTTT.

With respect to this clonotype: One junction end disagrees with the germline gene, perhaps due to a read error. V gene TRBV27 combines with J gene TRBJ2-5; 7 nucleotides line up with TRBD2. This CDR3 has 15 residues. From germline, CDR1 is MNHEY and CDR2 SMNVEV (reference sequence). The CDR3 reads CAISTRWAGVGTQYF. The CDR3 DNA reads TGTGCCATCAGTACGAGATGGGCGGGGGTAGGGACCCAGTACTTC.

The chain has TRBV28 and TRBJ1-5, with D possibly being TRBD1 (5 bases). The V end lost 3 bases, the J end lost 4 bases, and 16 bases lay between the germline ends. This CDR3 spans 16 amino acids. Germline V gene lookup returns CDR1 MDHEN and CDR2 SYDVKM. The CDR3 sequence: CASSLQQGRGNQPQHF. DNA of the CDR3: TGTGCCAGCAGTTTGCAGCAGGGTCGGGGGAATCAGCCCCAGCATTTT. Variable domain in full (rest from reference TRBV28 and TRBJ1-5): DVKVTQSSRYLVKRTGEKVFLECVQDMDHENMFWYRQDPGLGLRLIYFSYDVKMKEKGDIPEGYSVSREKKERFSLILESASTNQTSMYLCASSLQQGRGNQPQHFGDGTRLSIL.

As concerns this clonotype: This CDR3 fails to terminate in the conserved phenylalanine or tryptophan, so it likely reflects a read error. This chain joins TRBV7-3 and TRBJ1-2; D perhaps matches TRBD1 (5 bases). This CDR3 has 13 residues. Germline CDR1 is SGHTA and CDR2 is FQGTGA. V lost 0 bases and J 9 bases, leaving 11 bases between the germline ends. The CDR3 spells CASSLTAGSSYTS. CDR3 nucleotide sequence: TGTGCCAGCAGCTTAACCGCAGGGAGTAGCTACACCTCC.

Concerning this clonotype itself: Without the conserved terminal phenylalanine or tryptophan, this CDR3 likely stems from a read error. The rearrangement joins TRBV7-6 to TRBJ2-7; 13 bases fit TRBD2. The junction had 2 bases not matched to a gene; V was cut back by 3 bases and J by 3 bases. Germline V gene lookup returns CDR1 SGHVS and CDR2 FNYEAQ. This CDR3 is 15 amino acids long. The CDR3 DNA is TGTGCCAGCAGCTTGGGACTAGCGGGAAGCTACGAGCAGTACTTA. As protein: CASSLGLAGSYEQYL.